The present TCR beta chain was sequenced within a study of blood T cell repertoires in COVID-19. Germline V gives CDR1 SGHDT, CDR2 YYEEEE. The CDR3 totals 14 residues. The junction had 4 bases not matched to a gene; V was cut back by 4 bases and J by 2 bases. Only in-frame clones appear in the TCRdb table, and some are missing; sequencing was by immunoSEQ multiplex PCR. The repertoire holds about 130,000 clones, with roughly two thirds as singletons. On this clone: The same CDR3 arises from other DNA sequences in this sample as well.

This receptor was taken from a woman aged 70-85 years with acute or convalescent COVID-19. The sequencing sample was made of peripheral blood. V and J are TRBV5-6 and TRBJ2-7; 9 bases line up with TRBD1. This chain's CDR3 is CASSPGQGAYEQYF. CDR3 DNA: TGTGCCAGCAGCCCGGGACAGGGTGCCTACGAGCAGTACTTC.